This T cell receptor (beta chain) was sequenced for a study of T cell changes during pregnancy in multiple sclerosis. Using immunoSEQ multiplex PCR, the repertoire was profiled, and TCRdb retains in-frame clones only, with some absent. The data show about 36,000 clones, 88% seen once. The CDR3 runs 15 residues. V dropped 5 bases and J dropped 2 bases, with 14 bases sitting between them. Germline V gene lookup returns CDR1 LNHDA and CDR2 SQIVND (reference sequence). The specimen comprised CD8+ T cells from peripheral blood mononuclear cells, sampled in the third trimester of pregnancy. The sequence came from a female donor with multiple sclerosis, enrolled in a pregnancy study. The rearrangement links TRBV19 to TRBJ2-3; maybe TRBD2 (7 bases). The CDR3 spells CASSLVGGPTDTQYF. As DNA, the CDR3 is TGTGCCAGTAGTTTGGTCGGGGGGCCCACAGATACGCAGTATTTT.